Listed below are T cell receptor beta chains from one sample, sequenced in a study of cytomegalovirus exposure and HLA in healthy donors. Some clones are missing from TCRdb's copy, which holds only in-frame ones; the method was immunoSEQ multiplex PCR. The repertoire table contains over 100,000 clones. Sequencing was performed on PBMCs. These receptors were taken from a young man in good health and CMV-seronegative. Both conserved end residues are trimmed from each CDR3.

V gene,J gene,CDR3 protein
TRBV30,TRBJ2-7,AWSLRPGQASYEQY
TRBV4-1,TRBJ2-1,ASSQVGTGNNEQF
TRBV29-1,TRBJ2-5,SVVQLAFETQY
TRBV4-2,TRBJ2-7,ASSQDGGSSYEQY
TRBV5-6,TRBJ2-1,ASTLAGGPRRF
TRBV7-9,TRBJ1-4,ASSSRGNNEKLF
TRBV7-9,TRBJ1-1,ASSFWGDTEAF
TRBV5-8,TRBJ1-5,ASSGRDRDNQPQH
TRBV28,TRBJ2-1,ASRQDTYNEQF
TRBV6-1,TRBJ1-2,ASSESGIYGYT
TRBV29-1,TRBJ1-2,SVESPEPNYGYT
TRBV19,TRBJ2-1,ASSILAGVMSNEQF
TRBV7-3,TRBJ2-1,ASSLSPSGSYNEQF
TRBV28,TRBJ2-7,ATFKGWGGGLGS
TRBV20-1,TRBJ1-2,SAQATYGYT
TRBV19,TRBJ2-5,ASSALTTSQETQY
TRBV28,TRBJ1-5,ASSLRGSNQPQH
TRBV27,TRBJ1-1,ASSLFRGAKRNTEAF
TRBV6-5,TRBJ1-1,ASSYSAGVKAEAF
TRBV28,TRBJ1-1,ASIFGTGRIPEAF
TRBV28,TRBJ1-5,ASSVTGGNFAGNQPQH
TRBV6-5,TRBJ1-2,ASTSRSGNYGYT